Sequencing of this TCR beta chain was carried out in a study of T cell changes during pregnancy in multiple sclerosis (dated by TCRdb to between 2018 and 2021). Looking at the study overall: In women with multiple sclerosis, the researchers looked at how the T cell repertoire shifted as pregnancy progressed.

Receptor amplification or capture employed the immunoSEQ multiplex PCR assay. TCRdb re-hosts the immuneACCESS table, in-frame sequences only. Its copies lack some clones; in the studies checked, an unresolved V gene accounts for under half of them, and the cause for the rest is not known. The sample table contains under 65,000 clones; only one count was recorded for about 92% of them. The ten largest account for approximately 3.5% of the sample. In the case of this clone: Its antigen is unknown. No much larger clonotype is one base removed from it; base qualities were not supplied.

The CDR3 sequence holds 13 residues, the cysteine and phenylalanine included. The entry retains the CDR3 DNA only, 39 bases that are in frame from base 1. V is reduced by 1 base and J by 7 bases, leaving a spacing of 8 bases between them. The germline V gene (reference sequence) sets CDR1 to LNHDA and CDR2 to SQIVND. The sequence derives from a female donor with multiple sclerosis, enrolled in a pregnancy study. This chain is built from TRBV19 and TRBJ1-5; no confident D gene assignment can be made. Sequencing used CD8+ T cells from peripheral blood mononuclear cells, obtained in the second trimester of pregnancy. The nucleotides are TGTGCCAGTAGTATAGGGTTGCGCCAGCCCCAGCATTTT. It is translated as CASSIGLRQPQHF.